The sequence of this T cell receptor (beta chain) was determined in a study of cytomegalovirus exposure and HLA in healthy donors. PCR used 60 Vbeta primers and 13 Jbeta primers. The assay was immunoSEQ multiplex PCR, and TCRdb's table has in-frame clones only and misses some. The table has roughly 200,000 clones, around 73% seen once. V gave up 7 bases and J gave up 0 bases; unmatched junction bases: 5. The CDR3 sequence is 15 residues long. Germline CDR1 and CDR2: SNHLY and FYNNEI. Specimen: PBMCs. J is TRBJ2-2 and V is TRBV2, with 7 positions matching TRBD2. This TCR derives from a woman in her twenties or thirties in good health and CMV-seronegative. Written as DNA, the CDR3 is TGTGCCAGCAAGCGACTAGCCTCGAACACCGGGGAGCTGTTTTTT. As protein: CASKRLASNTGELFF.